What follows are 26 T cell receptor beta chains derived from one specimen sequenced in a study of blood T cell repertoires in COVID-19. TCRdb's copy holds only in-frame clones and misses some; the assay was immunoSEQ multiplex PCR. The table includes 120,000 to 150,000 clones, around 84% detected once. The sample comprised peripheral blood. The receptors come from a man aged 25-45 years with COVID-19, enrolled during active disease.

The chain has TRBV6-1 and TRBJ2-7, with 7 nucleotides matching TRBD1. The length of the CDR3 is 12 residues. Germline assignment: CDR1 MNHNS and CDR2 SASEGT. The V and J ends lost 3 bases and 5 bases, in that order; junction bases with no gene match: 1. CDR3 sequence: CASSDDRDEQYF. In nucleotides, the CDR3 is TGTGCCAGCAGTGACGACAGGGACGAGCAGTACTTC.

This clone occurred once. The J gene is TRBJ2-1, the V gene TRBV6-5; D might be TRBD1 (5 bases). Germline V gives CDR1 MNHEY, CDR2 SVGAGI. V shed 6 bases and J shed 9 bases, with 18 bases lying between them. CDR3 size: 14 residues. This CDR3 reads CASSIYQGRGEQFF. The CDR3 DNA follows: TGTGCCAGCAGCATTTACCAGGGTAGGGGTGAGCAGTTCTTC.

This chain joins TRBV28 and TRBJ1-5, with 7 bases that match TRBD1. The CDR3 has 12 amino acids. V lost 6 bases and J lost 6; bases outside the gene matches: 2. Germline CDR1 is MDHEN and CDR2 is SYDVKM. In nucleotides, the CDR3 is TGTGCCAGCAGACAGGGGACTCAGCCCCAGCATTTT. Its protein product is CASRQGTQPQHF.

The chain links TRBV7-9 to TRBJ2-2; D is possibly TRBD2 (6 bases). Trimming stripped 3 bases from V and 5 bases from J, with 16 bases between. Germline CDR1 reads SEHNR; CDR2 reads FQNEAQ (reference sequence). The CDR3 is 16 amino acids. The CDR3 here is CASSFGRGAFTGELFF. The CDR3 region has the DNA TGTGCCAGCAGCTTCGGTCGCGGGGCCTTTACCGGGGAGCTGTTTTTT.

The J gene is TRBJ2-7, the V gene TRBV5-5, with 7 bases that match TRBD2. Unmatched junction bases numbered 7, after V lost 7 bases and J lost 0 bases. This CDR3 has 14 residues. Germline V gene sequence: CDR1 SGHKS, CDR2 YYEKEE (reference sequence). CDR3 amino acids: CASLRDYYSYEQYF. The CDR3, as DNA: TGTGCCAGCCTCCGGGACTACTACTCCTACGAGCAGTACTTC.

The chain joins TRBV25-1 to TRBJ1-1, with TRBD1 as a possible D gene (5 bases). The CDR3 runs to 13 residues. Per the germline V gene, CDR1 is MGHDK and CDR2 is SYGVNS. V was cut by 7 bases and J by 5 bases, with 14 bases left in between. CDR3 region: CASKGQGYTEAFF. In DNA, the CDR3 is TGTGCCAGCAAGGGCCAGGGCTATACTGAAGCTTTCTTT.

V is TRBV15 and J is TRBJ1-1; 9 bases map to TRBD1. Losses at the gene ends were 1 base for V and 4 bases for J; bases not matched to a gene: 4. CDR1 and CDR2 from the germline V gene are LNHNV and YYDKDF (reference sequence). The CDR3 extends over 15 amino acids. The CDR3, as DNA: TGTGCCACCAGCAGAGGGACAGGGGTTCTCACTGAAGCTTTCTTT. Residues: CATSRGTGVLTEAFF. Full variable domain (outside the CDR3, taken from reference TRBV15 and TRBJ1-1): DAMVIQNPRYQVTQFGKPVTLSCSQTLNHNVMYWYQQKSSQAPKLLFHYYDKDFNNEADTPDNFQSRRPNTSFCFLDIRSPGLGDTAMYLCATSRGTGVLTEAFFGQGTRLTVV.

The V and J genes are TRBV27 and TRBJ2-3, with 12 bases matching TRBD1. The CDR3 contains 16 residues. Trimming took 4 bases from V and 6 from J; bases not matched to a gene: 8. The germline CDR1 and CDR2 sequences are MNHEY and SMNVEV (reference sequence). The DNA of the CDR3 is TGTGCCAGCAGTTCCCTTCGGGACAGGGGGCGGGATACGCAGTATTTT. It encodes CASSSLRDRGRDTQYF.

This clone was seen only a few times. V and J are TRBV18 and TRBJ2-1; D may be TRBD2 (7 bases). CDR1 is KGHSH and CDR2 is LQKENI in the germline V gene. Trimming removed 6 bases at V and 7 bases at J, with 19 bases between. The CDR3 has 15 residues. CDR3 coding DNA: TGTGCCAGCTCTCAGGGGCTAGCGGCCTGGAATGAGCAGTTCTTC. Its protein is CASSQGLAAWNEQFF.

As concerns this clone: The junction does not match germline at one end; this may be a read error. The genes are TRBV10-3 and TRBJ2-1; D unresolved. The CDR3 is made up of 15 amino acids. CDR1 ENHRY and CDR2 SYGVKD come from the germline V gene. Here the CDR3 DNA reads TGTGCCATCAGCTTTAAACGGAGCTCCGACAATGAGCAGTTCTTC. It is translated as CAISFKRSSDNEQFF.

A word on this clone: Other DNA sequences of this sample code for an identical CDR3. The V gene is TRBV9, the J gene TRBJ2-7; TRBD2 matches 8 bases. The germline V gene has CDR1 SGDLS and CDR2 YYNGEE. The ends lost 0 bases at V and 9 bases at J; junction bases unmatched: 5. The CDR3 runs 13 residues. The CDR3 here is CASSVAGGPVQYF. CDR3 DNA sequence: TGTGCCAGCAGCGTAGCGGGAGGGCCAGTGCAGTACTTC.

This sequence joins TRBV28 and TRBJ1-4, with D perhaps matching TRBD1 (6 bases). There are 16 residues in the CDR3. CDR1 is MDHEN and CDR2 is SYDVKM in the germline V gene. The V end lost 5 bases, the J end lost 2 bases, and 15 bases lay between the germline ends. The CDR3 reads CASSLPGQHTNEKLFF. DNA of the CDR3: TGTGCCAGCAGTCTACCCGGACAGCACACTAATGAAAAACTGTTTTTT.

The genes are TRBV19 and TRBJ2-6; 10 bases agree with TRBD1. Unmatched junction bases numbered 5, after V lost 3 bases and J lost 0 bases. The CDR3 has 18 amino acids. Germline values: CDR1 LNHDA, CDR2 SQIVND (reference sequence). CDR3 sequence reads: CASSISGQGGSGANVLTF. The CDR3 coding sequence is TGTGCCAGTAGTATCTCAGGACAGGGGGGCTCTGGGGCCAACGTCCTGACTTTC.

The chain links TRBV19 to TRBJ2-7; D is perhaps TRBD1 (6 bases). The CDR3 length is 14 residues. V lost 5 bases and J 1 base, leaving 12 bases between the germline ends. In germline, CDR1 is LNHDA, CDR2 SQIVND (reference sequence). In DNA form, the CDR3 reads TGTGCCAGTAGTCAGGGGTACTATTCCTACGAGCAGTACTTC. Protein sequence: CASSQGYYSYEQYF.

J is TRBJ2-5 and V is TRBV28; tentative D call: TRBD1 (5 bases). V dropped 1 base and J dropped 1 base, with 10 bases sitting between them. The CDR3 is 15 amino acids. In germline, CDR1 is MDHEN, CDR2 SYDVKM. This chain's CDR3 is CASSLSRQPQETQYF. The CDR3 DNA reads TGTGCCAGCAGTTTATCCAGACAGCCCCAAGAGACCCAGTACTTC.

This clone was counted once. Here the CDR3 DNA reads TGTGCCAGCAGCCTGGGGGGTGGGGTTCGCAATCAGCCCCAGCATTTT. Encoded protein: CASSLGGGVRNQPQHF. The rearrangement uses TRBV27 and TRBJ1-5, with TRBD1 as a possible D gene (5 bases). The V and J ends lost 6 bases and 2 bases respectively, with 17 bases between them. From germline, CDR1 is MNHEY and CDR2 SMNVEV (reference sequence). This CDR3 is built from 16 residues.

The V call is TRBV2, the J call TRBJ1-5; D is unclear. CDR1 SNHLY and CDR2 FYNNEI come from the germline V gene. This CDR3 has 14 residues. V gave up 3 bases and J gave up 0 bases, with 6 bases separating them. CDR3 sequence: CASSDAISNQPQHF. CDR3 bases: TGTGCCAGCAGTGATGCGATTAGCAATCAGCCCCAGCATTTT.

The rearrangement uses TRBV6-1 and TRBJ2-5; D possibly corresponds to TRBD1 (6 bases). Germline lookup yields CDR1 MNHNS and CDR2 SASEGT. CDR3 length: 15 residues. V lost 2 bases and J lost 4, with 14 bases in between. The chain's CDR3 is CASSELWGRRETQYF. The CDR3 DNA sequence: TGTGCCAGCAGTGAACTGTGGGGGCGTCGAGAGACCCAGTACTTC.

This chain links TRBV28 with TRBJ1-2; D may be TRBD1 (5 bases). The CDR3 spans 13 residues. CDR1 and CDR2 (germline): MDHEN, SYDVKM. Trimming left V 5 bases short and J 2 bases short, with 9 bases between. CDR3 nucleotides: TGTGCCAGCAGTGTCGCAGGGAACTATGGCTACACCTTC. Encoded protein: CASSVAGNYGYTF.

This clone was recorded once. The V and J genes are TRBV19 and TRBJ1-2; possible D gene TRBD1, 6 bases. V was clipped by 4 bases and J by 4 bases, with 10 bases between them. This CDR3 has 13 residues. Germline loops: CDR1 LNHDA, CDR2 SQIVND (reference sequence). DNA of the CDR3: TGTGCCAGTAGTAGGACAGAGATCTATGGCTACACCTTC. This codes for CASSRTEIYGYTF.

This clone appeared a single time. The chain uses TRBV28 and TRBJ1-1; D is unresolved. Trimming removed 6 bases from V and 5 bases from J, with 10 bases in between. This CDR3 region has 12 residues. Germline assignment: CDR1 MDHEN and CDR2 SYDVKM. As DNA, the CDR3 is TGTGCCAGCAGCCCCTCCCTTACTGAAGCTTTCTTT. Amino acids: CASSPSLTEAFF. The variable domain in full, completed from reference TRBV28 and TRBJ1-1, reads DVKVTQSSRYLVKRTGEKVFLECVQDMDHENMFWYRQDPGLGLRLIYFSYDVKMKEKGDIPEGYSVSREKKERFSLILESASTNQTSMYLCASSPSLTEAFFGQGTRLTVV.

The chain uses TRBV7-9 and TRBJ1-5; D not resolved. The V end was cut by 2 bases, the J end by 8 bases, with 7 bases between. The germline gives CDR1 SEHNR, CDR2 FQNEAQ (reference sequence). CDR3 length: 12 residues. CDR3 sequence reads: CASSLREEPQHF. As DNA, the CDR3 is TGTGCCAGCAGCTTACGAGAGGAGCCCCAGCATTTT.

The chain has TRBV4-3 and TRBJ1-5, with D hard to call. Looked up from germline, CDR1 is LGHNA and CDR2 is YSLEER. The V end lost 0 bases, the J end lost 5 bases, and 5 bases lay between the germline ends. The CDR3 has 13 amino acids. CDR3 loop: CASSQDRDQPQHF. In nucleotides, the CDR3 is TGCGCCAGCAGCCAAGATCGAGATCAGCCCCAGCATTTT.

CDR3 region: CASSVGIGGQGSTGELFF. CDR3 nucleotide sequence: TGTGCCAGCAGCGTAGGCATAGGGGGACAGGGTAGCACCGGGGAGCTGTTTTTT. The V and J genes are TRBV9 and TRBJ2-2; 9 positions match TRBD1. The germline V gene has CDR1 SGDLS and CDR2 YYNGEE. The V and J ends lost 0 bases and 4 bases, in that order; junction bases with no gene match: 10. This CDR3 is 18 amino acids long. The full variable domain, in which reference TRBV9 and TRBJ2-2 provide the parts outside the CDR3, is DSGVTQTPKHLITATGQRVTLRCSPRSGDLSVYWYQQSLDQGLQFLIQYYNGEERAKGNILERFSAQQFPDLHSELNLSSLELGDSALYFCASSVGIGGQGSTGELFFGEGSRLTVL.

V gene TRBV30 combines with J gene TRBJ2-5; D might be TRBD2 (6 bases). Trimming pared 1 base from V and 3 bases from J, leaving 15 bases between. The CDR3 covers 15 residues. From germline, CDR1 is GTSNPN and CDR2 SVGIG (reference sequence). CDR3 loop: CAWSALEGGKETQYF. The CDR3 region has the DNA TGTGCCTGGAGTGCCCTCGAAGGAGGGAAAGAGACCCAGTACTTC.

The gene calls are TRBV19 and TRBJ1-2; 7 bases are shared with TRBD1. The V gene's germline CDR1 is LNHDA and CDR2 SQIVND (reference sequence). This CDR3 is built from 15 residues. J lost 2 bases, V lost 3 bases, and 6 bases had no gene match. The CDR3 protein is CASSMVRDRNYGYTF. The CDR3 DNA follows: TGTGCCAGTAGTATGGTCCGGGACAGAAACTATGGCTACACCTTC.